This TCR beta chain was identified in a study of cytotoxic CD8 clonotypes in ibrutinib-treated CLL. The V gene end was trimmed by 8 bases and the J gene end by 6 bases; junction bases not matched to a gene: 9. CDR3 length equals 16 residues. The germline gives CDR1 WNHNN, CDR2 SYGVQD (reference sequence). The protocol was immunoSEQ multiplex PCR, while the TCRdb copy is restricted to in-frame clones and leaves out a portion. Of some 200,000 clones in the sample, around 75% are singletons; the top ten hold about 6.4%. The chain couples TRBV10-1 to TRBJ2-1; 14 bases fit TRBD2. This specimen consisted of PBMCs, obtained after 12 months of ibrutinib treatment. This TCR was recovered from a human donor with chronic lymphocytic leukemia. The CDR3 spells CASYGLAGGLANEQFF. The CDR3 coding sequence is TGCGCCAGCTACGGACTAGCGGGAGGTTTGGCCAATGAGCAGTTCTTC.